This T cell receptor beta chain was captured in a study of T cell responses to AZD1222 COVID-19 vaccine (dated by TCRdb to the early 2020s). For the study in its entirety: TCR sequencing was performed for roughly 250 trial participants, of whom roughly 200 were given two doses of AZD1222 and around 25 were given two doses of MenACWY control vaccine. Trial participants were enrolled by age into 18-55, 56-69 and 70-plus year subgroups, with 148, 28 and 57 TCR-sequenced participants respectively.

Its CDR3 holds 13 amino acids, cysteine through phenylalanine. Of the read, only the CDR3 DNA is kept; its 39 bases are in frame from base 1. Based on the germline V gene, the CDR1 and CDR2 sequences are SQVTM and ANQGSEA. The full study reports these points: Conclusions about previously exposed vaccinees were limited because only five to seven AZD1222 recipients were SARS-CoV-2 seropositive at baseline. After two AZD1222 doses, spike-specific TCR breadth and depth were significantly higher than at day 0 and than in MenACWY recipients. Vaccine-associated CD4 TCRs spanned the whole spike protein, with dominant responses in regions 160-218 and 743-854. Because no day 14 peak-response samples were available, repertoires were characterized only after the peak T cell response. Participants were mostly white British and included more females than males, and it was suggested by the authors that clonal diversity may have been underestimated. Reportedly, close to half of the unique spike-specific TCRs recognized epitopes lying outside the regions that are mutated in the B.1.351 and B.1.1.7 variants. In the small 56-69-year group, the increase in depth fell short of significance, most likely because of low power.

The CDR3 regions of human TCRbeta chains were subjected to immunosequencing. On the authors' methods: TCRs in the repertoires were compared against a reference library of SARS-CoV-2-specific TCRs that had been generated with the MIRA antigen-specificity platform. Breadth meant the fraction of unique TCRs that were SARS-CoV-2-associated, whereas depth meant the fraction of total T cells that were SARS-CoV-2-associated. Using the MIRA data, each spike-specific TCR was mapped to the spike region that the TCR reacts to and placed in a CD4 or CD8 class. Log10-transformed breadth and depth values were compared by one-way ANOVA with Sidak's multiple comparisons tests. TCRdb limited this immuneACCESS table to in-frame rearrangements with V and J called. A share of clones is missing; checked studies link under half to unresolved V genes, and the rest is unexplained. The V and J calls and clone size are taken from that table; D and trimming were inferred from the DNA. Across this sample there are around 80,000 clones, with about 80% seen only once. The ten top clones hold about 1.3% of the sample.

Details on this clone: Its antigen has not been determined. There are no base qualities to consult, and no much larger clone falls within one base.

What this sample's time point label stands for: about 28 days (+/-7) after the second vaccine dose. AZD1222 recipients given second doses at about 4 weeks or at about 12 weeks were pooled, since spike-specific TCR depth and breadth were not found to differ between the two schedules. The vaccinee samples were drawn from two UK trials, COV001 and COV002, one of which was a single-blind randomized controlled phase 2/3 trial testing AZD1222 (ChAdOx1 nCoV-19) in healthy adults. For TCRbeta chain sequencing, PBMC samples from trial participants were taken at day 0 and at day 28 after the second dose. The TCR was taken from an adult who received the AZD1222 COVID-19 vaccine. The V and J genes are TRBV29-1 and TRBJ2-2, with TRBD1 as a weak D call on 5 bases. Sequenced material: peripheral blood, taken 28 days after the second AZD1222 dose. The nucleotides read TGCAGTGCTGTGTTAGGGGCGGCCGGGGAGCTGTTTTTT. Translated, this gives CSAVLGAAGELFF.